This TCR beta chain was obtained from a study of blood T cell repertoires in COVID-19 (TCRdb year 2020). Study-level background: ImmuneRACE Cohort 3 recovered participants were defined by two consecutive negative NP/OP PCR tests, healthcare professional clearance, or symptom resolution. The dataset comprised deeply sampled blood TCRbeta repertoires from subjects exposed to, actively infected with, or recovered from COVID-19. Sample metadata almost always included a de-identified subject ID, COVID-19 status, age in years and sex. Samples were obtained from the ongoing ImmuneRACE study (first 160 participants) and from over 1,000 subjects provided by 6 global collaborators. The material from the prospective study consisted of cDNA or gDNA derived from T cells, B-cell-depleted T cells, or PBMCs. HLA class I and class II types, where available, came from metadata supplied by the sample provider rather than from assay-based typing. Samples from collaborators originated in the United States, Italy and Spain and spanned both the acute and convalescent phases of COVID-19. A freely available public database, intended as a resource for researchers studying the immune response to SARS-CoV-2, is where the repertoires were released. Here is what the overall study found, with its caveats: How much clinical and demographic metadata was included differed by source and by participant, and the metadata was provided uncurated.

TCRbeta CDR3 regions were amplified from genomic DNA by means of the immunoSEQ Assay, a bias-controlled multiplex PCR. The original methods were these. The number of nucleated cells in each sample was estimated from the amplification of reference gene primers within the assay. To quantify the absolute abundance of each unique TCRbeta CDR3 rearrangement, sequence reads were collapsed and filtered. For each sample, productive Simpson clonality was calculated by taking the square root of Simpson's diversity index across productive rearrangements. Held by TCRdb, this immuneACCESS table contains in-frame sequences only and omits some clones. Under half of the omission traces to an unresolved V gene where checked; the cause of the rest is unknown. Clone size and the V and J calls come from that table; the DNA yielded D and trimming. This sample gives 400,000 or so clones in total; around 87% of them show up just once. The top ten clones comprise approximately 1.8% of the sample.

From the cysteine through the phenylalanine, the CDR3 covers 15 amino acids. The retained sequence is limited to the CDR3, 45 bases, with the frame set at the first base. Trimming accounts for 5 bases at V and 2 bases at J, while the number of junction bases matched to no gene is 5. The germline V gene (reference sequence) sets CDR1 to LGHDT and CDR2 to YNNKEL. In the prospective study, participants were roughly 18 to 90 years old, resided in around 25 geographic areas of the United States, and were enrolled through a virtual design. In the prospective study, cohorts were assigned on the basis of participant-reported clinical history obtained from a screening survey and a study questionnaire. In the prospective study, mobile phlebotomists collected whole blood, serum and a nasopharyngeal or oropharyngeal swab from each participant. Participants in the prospective study had the option to provide additional blood draws and questionnaires over a roughly 2-month period. Before DNA extraction, blood samples from the prospective study were shipped at room temperature or frozen.

Points on this clone: Its antigen has not been determined. Nothing much larger sits one base from this clone, and base qualities are not available.

This sequence uses TRBV3-1 (or the pseudogene TRBV3-2) and TRBJ1-2, with 10 bases aligning to TRBD1. The TCR sequence derives from a man in his forties or fifties in a cohort exposed to, infected with or recovered from COVID-19 (not recorded which). Sequencing input: PBMCs or T cells enriched from blood (not recorded which). The sequenced DNA: TGTGCCAGCAGCTACGGGACAGGGGTAAACTATGGCTACACCTTC. This is translated as CASSYGTGVNYGYTF.